The 29 T cell receptor beta chains listed next were all sequenced from one sample in a study of T cells in Graves' hyperthyroidism and ophthalmopathy. TCR beta CDR3 region amplification was performed from RNA transcripts. The HTBI primer set was used in a first-round RT-PCR of the TCR CDR3. Using its own MiXCR run on the multiplex PCR reads, TCRdb lists one record per CDR3 protein. The sample has approximately 630,000 distinct CDR3 sequences, roughly 15% seen once. Sequencing was performed on blood. Receptors were obtained from a woman aged 25 to 45 with Graves' hyperthyroidism.

This clonotype has ten or more counts. The V gene is TRBV12-3 or TRBV12-4, the J gene TRBJ2-7; D is undetermined. Between the trimmed V and J ends, which lost 5 bases and 6 bases, there was a span of 14 bases. This CDR3 is built from 13 residues. The DNA of the CDR3 is TGTGCCAGCAGTCCCTCAGTTATAACCGAGCAGTACTTC. This translates into CASSPSVITEQYF.

There are many counts of this clonotype. The V call is TRBV27, the J call TRBJ2-7; D is possibly TRBD1 (6 bases). The germline V gene has CDR1 MNHEY and CDR2 SMNVEV (reference sequence). Trimming took off 7 bases at V and 3 bases at J, with 19 bases between the two ends. The CDR3 consists of 15 residues. CDR3 amino acids: CASTTTETGDYEQYF. CDR3 DNA sequence: TGTGCCAGCACCACAACCGAGACAGGAGACTACGAGCAGTACTTC.

In regard to this clonotype: The germline gene is not matched at one end of the junction; a read error may be the cause. V gene TRBV5-1 combines with J gene TRBJ2-1, with TRBD2 matching over 7 bases. This CDR3 contains 15 residues. The germline V gene encodes CDR1 SGHRS and CDR2 YFSETQ. CDR3: CGSSSAGGSYNEQFF. CDR3 coding DNA: TGCGGCAGCAGCTCGGCGGGCGGGAGTTACAATGAGCAGTTCTTC.

In regard to this clonotype: Mismatch with germline at one junction end may stem from a read error. This chain uses TRBV20-1 with TRBJ2-5, with 12 bases aligning to TRBD2. The V gene's germline CDR1 is DFQATT and CDR2 SNEGSKA (reference sequence). The CDR3 length is 14 residues. CDR3 sequence (DNA): TGCAGTGCTTGGACTAGCGGGATAGGGGAGACCCAGGACTTC. This codes for CSAWTSGIGETQDF.

This clonotype was found a few times. This rearrangement joins TRBV19 to TRBJ1-1, with D unclear. This CDR3 region has 13 residues. The V and J ends lost 3 bases and 3 bases respectively, with 8 bases between them. From germline, CDR1 is LNHDA and CDR2 SQIVND (reference sequence). CDR3 in amino acids: CASSMSGDTEAFF. DNA for the CDR3: TGTGCCAGTAGTATGTCAGGCGACACTGAAGCTTTCTTT.

This clonotype has a handful of counts. The chain joins TRBV20-1 to TRBJ2-7, with 8 bases fitting TRBD1. V dropped 0 bases and J dropped 4; count of bases not matched to a gene: 8. This CDR3 is built from 15 residues. From germline, CDR1 is DFQATT and CDR2 SNEGSKA (reference sequence). CDR3 sequence (DNA): TGCAGTGCTAGAGATGAGCGACAGGGGTCTTACGAGCAGTACTTC. It translates to CSARDERQGSYEQYF.

Ten or more counts support this clonotype. The chain links TRBV2 to TRBJ2-3; D uncertain. The CDR3 contains 13 residues. Germline values: CDR1 SNHLY, CDR2 FYNNEI. The V gene lost 3 bases and the J gene lost 5 bases, with 9 bases spanning the gap. In DNA form, the CDR3 reads TGTGCCAGCAGTGACGAAGGAGTAGATACGCAGTATTTT. Protein: CASSDEGVDTQYF.

There are many counts of this clonotype. The rearrangement links TRBV30 to TRBJ2-7; tentative D call: TRBD2 (7 bases). Germline CDR1 and CDR2: GTSNPN and SVGIG (reference sequence). The CDR3 totals 14 residues. Trimming took off 0 bases at V and 3 bases at J, with 12 bases between the two ends. The CDR3 sequence is CAWSVQGGSYEQYF. The CDR3 region has the DNA TGTGCCTGGAGTGTACAGGGAGGGAGCTACGAGCAGTACTTC.

There are many counts of this clonotype. The chain has TRBV2 and TRBJ1-5; TRBD1 is a possible D gene (6 bases). V was trimmed by 1 base and J by 6 bases, leaving 16 bases between them. CDR3 length: 16 residues. Germline lookup yields CDR1 SNHLY and CDR2 FYNNEI. The CDR3 here is CASSEGGVGGAQPQHF. In DNA, the CDR3 is TGTGCCAGCAGTGAAGGTGGGGTAGGGGGAGCTCAGCCCCAGCATTTT.

V gene TRBV24-1 combines with J gene TRBJ2-1, with D maybe TRBD2 (5 bases). Germline CDR1 KGHDR, CDR2 SFDVKD. V lost 4 bases, J lost 5 bases, and 17 bases lay in between. The CDR3 length is 16 residues. CDR3 sequence reads: CATSDPEGVSHNEQFF. The CDR3, as DNA: TGTGCCACCAGTGACCCCGAGGGAGTTTCCCACAATGAGCAGTTCTTC.

The CDR3: CASRRTIRGLDNEQFF. CDR3 sequence (DNA): TGCGCCAGCAGACGAACTATCAGGGGTTTGGACAATGAGCAGTTCTTC. This chain joins TRBV5-1 and TRBJ2-1, with TRBD1 as a possible D gene (6 bases). Trimming removed 5 bases at V and 5 bases at J, with 20 bases between. The CDR3 has 16 residues. The germline gives CDR1 SGHRS, CDR2 YFSETQ.

The chain has TRBV7-2 and TRBJ2-7; a possible D gene is TRBD1 (6 bases). The CDR3 length is 14 residues. Germline V gene sequence: CDR1 SGHTA, CDR2 FQGNSA. Trimming stripped 3 bases from V and 3 bases from J, with 12 bases between. The CDR3 nucleotides are TGTGCCAGCAGCTTCTACGGACAGAGCTACGAGCAGTACTTC. It codes for CASSFYGQSYEQYF.

Comment on this clonotype: One base away lies a much larger clone, so this may be a sequencing read error. The V gene is TRBV12-3 or TRBV12-4, the J gene TRBJ2-2; the match to TRBD2 covers 9 bases. The CDR3 sequence is 15 residues long. The junction had 6 bases not matched to a gene; V was cut back by 6 bases and J by 4 bases. CDR3 sequence reads: CASRKASGVTGELFF. CDR3 in DNA: TGTGCCAGCAGAAAGGCTAGCGGGGTCACCGGGGAGCTGTTTTTT.

The chain has TRBV29-1 and TRBJ2-7, with 8 bases aligning to TRBD2. This CDR3 has 13 residues. Germline lookup yields CDR1 SQVTM and CDR2 ANQGSEA. V trimming: 5 bases; J trimming: 7 bases; junction bases outside the gene matches: 10. CDR3 amino acids: CSVRSGTDNEQYF. CDR3 DNA sequence: TGCAGCGTTCGTAGCGGGACTGACAATGAGCAGTACTTC.

The V gene is TRBV7-9, the J gene TRBJ2-3; D is unclear. This CDR3 has 16 amino acids. Per the germline V gene, CDR1 is SEHNR and CDR2 is FQNEAQ (reference sequence). V was pared by 1 base and J by 2 bases, with 13 bases between. The CDR3 DNA reads TGTGCCAGCAGCTTAGGTAGGGCCGTTTTCACAGATACGCAGTATTTT. This gives the protein CASSLGRAVFTDTQYF.

The genes are TRBV7-9 and TRBJ2-2; no definite D call. This CDR3 has 13 residues. Looked up from germline, CDR1 is SEHNR and CDR2 is FQNEAQ (reference sequence). V was clipped by 7 bases and J by 3 bases, with 9 bases between them. The CDR3 reads CASNDLDTGELFF. CDR3 bases: TGTGCCAGCAATGATTTGGACACCGGGGAGCTGTTTTTT.

In its sample, this clonotype was seen a few times. The chain joins TRBV5-1 to TRBJ1-6; tentatively, D is TRBD1 (5 bases). Germline V CDR1 and CDR2: SGHRS, YFSETQ. The CDR3 loop spans 16 amino acids. V gave up 2 bases and J gave up 7 bases, with 16 bases separating them. CDR3 nucleotides: TGCGCCAGCAGCTTAGGGGCCCGGAGGGAAAATTCACCCCTCCACTTT. This encodes CASSLGARRENSPLHF.

This clonotype was counted a few times. The chain couples TRBV9 to TRBJ2-7; 7 bases are shared with TRBD2. V shed 0 bases and J 4 bases; nucleotides not matched to a gene: 7. Germline loops: CDR1 SGDLS, CDR2 YYNGEE. The CDR3 is 15 amino acids. The CDR3 nucleotides read TGTGCCAGCAGCGTAGGCAGCCTAGCGGAATACGAGCAGTACTTC. Its protein is CASSVGSLAEYEQYF.

This clonotype appeared many times. The J gene is TRBJ1-2, the V gene TRBV5-6, with D hard to call. The CDR3 covers 12 residues. Trimming took off 3 bases at V and 4 bases at J, with 7 bases between the two ends. Germline lookup yields CDR1 SGHDT and CDR2 YYEEEE. The CDR3, as DNA: TGTGCCAGCAGCTCGAACCGCTATGGCTACACCTTC. Encoded protein: CASSSNRYGYTF.

Comments on this clonotype: A single base separates this from a much larger clone, so it may be a read error. The rearrangement uses TRBV6-1 and TRBJ1-2; a weak D match, TRBD1 (6 bases). The germline V gene has CDR1 MNHNS and CDR2 SASEGT. The CDR3 totals 14 residues. Trimming removed 6 bases at V and 1 base at J, with 12 bases between. The CDR3, as DNA: TGTGCCAGCAGCGGACAGAGGCGTAACTATGGCTACACCTTC. This gives the protein CASSGQRRNYGYTF.

This clonotype was seen many times. The rearrangement joins TRBV6-1 to TRBJ2-3, with TRBD2 matching 8 bases. The junction had 13 bases not matched to a gene; V was cut back by 3 bases and J by 5 bases. The CDR3 sequence is 17 residues long. Per the germline V gene, CDR1 is MNHNS and CDR2 is SASEGT. Here the CDR3 reads CASSDPESGRAGDTQYF. The CDR3 DNA reads TGTGCCAGCAGTGACCCTGAGTCCGGGAGGGCCGGAGATACGCAGTATTTT.

This chain links TRBV6-1 with TRBJ1-1; D gene uncertain. Germline-derived CDR1 and CDR2 are MNHNS and SASEGT. Between the trimmed V and J ends, which lost 6 bases and 0 bases, there was a span of 8 bases. The CDR3 runs to 13 residues. CDR3 DNA sequence: TGTGCCAGCAGGTATGAGATGAACACTGAAGCTTTCTTT. Its protein product is CASRYEMNTEAFF.

The rearrangement uses TRBV20-1 and TRBJ2-1; 15 bases agree with TRBD2. This CDR3 is built from 15 residues. The V and J ends lost 8 bases and 7 bases, in that order; junction bases with no gene match: 9. Looked up from germline, CDR1 is DFQATT and CDR2 is SNEGSKA (reference sequence). CDR3 bases: TGCAGTACCGCCGGACTAGCGGGAGGGCAGAATGAGCAGTTCTTC. As protein: CSTAGLAGGQNEQFF.

This clonotype was counted ten times or more. The chain combines TRBV27 with TRBJ2-7; D is unclear. V was shortened by 6 bases and J by 3 bases, with 12 bases between the two germline ends. Germline V gives CDR1 MNHEY, CDR2 SMNVEV (reference sequence). This CDR3 region has 13 residues. Here the CDR3 reads CASSFHGSYEQYF. CDR3 DNA: TGTGCCAGCAGCTTTCACGGTAGCTACGAGCAGTACTTC.

As regards this clonotype: This may stem from a read error, because a much larger clone lies one nucleotide away. The rearrangement joins TRBV7-9 to TRBJ2-7; TRBD1 agrees at 12 bases. This CDR3 has 14 residues. Germline-derived CDR1 and CDR2 are SEHNR and FQNEAQ (reference sequence). The CDR3 coding sequence is TGTGCCAGCAGCGCCGGGGACAGGGGGCGAGAGCAGCACTTC. As protein: CASSAGDRGREQHF.

This clonotype occurred a few times. The chain recombines TRBV6-2 or TRBV6-3 with TRBJ1-2; D is uncertain. Deletions cut 3 bases from V and 7 bases from J, with 15 bases between. This CDR3 comprises 14 residues. CDR1 is MNHEY and CDR2 is SVGEGT in the germline V gene. This chain's CDR3 is CASSYRPVSVGYTF. For the CDR3, the DNA is TGTGCCAGCAGTTATCGGCCAGTCTCCGTTGGCTACACCTTC.

This clonotype came up many times. The gene calls are TRBV11-2 and TRBJ2-3; TRBD2 aligns across 12 bases. Unmatched junction bases numbered 9, after V lost 5 bases and J lost 0 bases. Germline V lookup: CDR1 SGHAT, CDR2 FQNNGV. CDR3 length equals 18 residues. CDR3 nucleotides: TGTGCCAGCAGCCGAGGACTAGCGGGATTACCTAGCACAGATACGCAGTATTTT. Amino acid sequence: CASSRGLAGLPSTDTQYF.

The genes are TRBV4-1 and TRBJ2-3; TRBD2 matches at 9 bases. V gave up 5 bases and J gave up 2 bases; unmatched junction bases: 11. This CDR3 has 17 residues. Germline CDR1 is MGHRA and CDR2 is YSYEKL. CDR3 in DNA: TGCGCCAGCAGCGTACCTGGTCGCGGGAGGGCCACAGATACGCAGTATTTT. Protein: CASSVPGRGRATDTQYF.

At least ten counts were recorded for this clonotype. The CDR3 reads CASSPAIGRGRLETQYF. CDR3 sequence (DNA): TGTGCCAGCAGTCCAGCGATAGGGCGGGGCCGACTAGAGACCCAGTACTTC. V usage is TRBV28 and J usage is TRBJ2-5, with D possibly being TRBD2 (6 bases). Trimming stripped 5 bases from V and 4 bases from J, with 23 bases between. Germline CDR1 is MDHEN and CDR2 is SYDVKM. The CDR3 is 17 amino acids.